The present T cell receptor (beta chain) was sequenced within a study of cytomegalovirus exposure and HLA in healthy donors listed by TCRdb under 2017. Background for the entire study: According to an earlier analysis of around 600 of the donors, about 170 million T cells yielded 120 million or so unique TCR beta sequences and about 300 Gb of sequence data. An early release that covered 500 to 800 HLA-typed donors contained around 300 gigabases of sequencing data and 65 million to 100 million unique TCR sequences. Among the roughly 390 genotyped donors, approximately 82% belonged to the genetic ancestry cluster associated with self-reported Caucasian donors. The aim of the study was to test whether cataloging public T cell receptors could identify signatures of past pathogen exposure. The study profiled the T cell repertoires of hundreds of subjects by immunosequencing and related them to cytomegalovirus serostatus. Along with the roughly 710-subject first cohort, a separate validation cohort of roughly 110 different subjects was used. The study combined high-throughput TCR immunosequencing, statistical association of individual TCRs with disease status, and machine learning to predict cytomegalovirus infection status. A later analysis re-examined previously published TCR beta repertoires from 610 or so donors and added high-resolution HLA genotyping to investigate patterns of TCR occurrence. In the later analysis, no new phenotypic data were used to find candidate immune exposures; instead, reliance was placed on TCR beta sequences and their occurrence across donors. In an earlier analysis of 500 to 650 of the donors, high-throughput TCR beta sequencing was used to judge whether each TCR beta V gene segment behaved as functional or pseudogenic. Alongside the repertoire data, information on donor age, sex, ethnicity and CMV serostatus was compiled. A later genetic analysis took genome-wide SNP genotypes for about 65% of the 666 donors and used that subset as a discovery cohort. Every repertoire in the discovery cohort had been generated on one and the same sequencing platform. HLA typing included class I and class II loci at four-digit resolution. The number of donors typed differed by locus, with roughly 629-640 for A, B, C, DRB1 and DQB1, around 500 for DQA1, about 610 for DPA1, and under 490 for DPB1. Because of strong linkage in the cohort, roughly five DR-DQ haplotypes were treated as single units for association and clustering. Across approximately 400 genotyped donors of the cohort, an average of about 220,000 unique TCR beta nucleotide sequences per donor were sequenced, and around 20% of those sequences were non-productive. What the research found in general, with its limitations: Immune exposure information for the cohort was limited to CMV serostatus. In both the original and validation cohorts, the classifier was reported to diagnose cytomegalovirus status with high specificity and sensitivity. Linkage disequilibrium might explain the correlated functional status among segregating V segments, but an unknown experimental factor could not be excluded. In a later genetic analysis, a missense DCLRE1C variant was associated with V-gene and J-gene trimming of TCR beta chains, and the association was replicated in an independent cohort. In a later analysis, the rate of TCR association differed among HLA loci, with DRB1 alleles having the most associated TCRs and HLA-C alleles having the fewest. Several of the top co-occurrence clusters appeared to be linked to parvovirus B19, influenza, CMV and Epstein-Barr virus, according to a later analysis. Compared with equally common non-associated chains, HLA-associated TCR beta chains in a later analysis were more clonally expanded and had lower generation probabilities. Compared with the approximately 700-donor mean, donors in an Asian-associated ancestry cluster had fewer N-insertions in productive TCRs, according to a later genetic analysis. A further reported finding was that TCR beta sequences accurately predicted the HLA-A and HLA-B alleles for most subjects in the first cohort. In vitro tests confirmed that three of the cytomegalovirus-associated TCR beta chains recognize cytomegalovirus antigens. A later analysis associated about 17,000 TCR beta sequences with specific HLA alleles at a false discovery rate of 0.05. When HLA alleles, especially DR and DQ, strongly co-occurred, attributing TCR associations to individual alleles was difficult. The study listed 150 to 200 TCR beta chains as associated with cytomegalovirus. Because counts were too low, about 17 rarely observed V segments, including chromosome 9 orphons, were excluded from the earlier analysis of 587 of the donors. While some public TCRs were present in many individuals, most TCR sequences turned up only very rarely across donors. Some IMGT-functional V segments, including TRBV6-2 and TRBV6-3, could not be told apart with the 87-base-pair reads, so those segments were excluded. Broadly in line with IMGT annotations, most TCR beta V segments showed up in productive rearrangements about 90% or about 30% of the time in an earlier analysis of around 600 of the donors. A cluster of highly shared sequence variants was judged likely to be a technical artifact of the sequencing pipeline. In a later analysis, most CMV-associated TCR beta chains were found to appear HLA-restricted, with HLA associations seemingly driven largely by CMV exposure. Because some donors lacked HLA typing at each locus, the association tests relied only on the typed subset. The authors suggested that the approach could potentially be extended to other disease states and immunological phenotypes. Roughly uniform sequencing depth across donors was assumed in presence/absence analyses, although this assumption may not hold. Only TCR beta chains were sequenced in this cohort, and the absence of alpha or paired-chain data limited detectable features.

The CDR3 sequence holds 12 residues, the cysteine and phenylalanine included. The DNA shown is the 36-base CDR3, in frame from base 1. V drops 5 bases and J drops 8 bases, leaving 12 bases in between. The CDR1 and CDR2 encoded by the germline V gene are MDHEN and SYDVKM. Library method: the immunoSEQ multiplex PCR assay. The multiplex PCR relied on a mix of 60 forward primers for TCR Vbeta segments and 13 reverse primers for TCR Jbeta segments. The CDR3 region of rearranged TCR beta genes was amplified from genomic DNA with a multiplex PCR assay. Amplified TCR beta libraries were sequenced as 87-base-pair reads on the Illumina HiSeq System. The study's processing was this. Across the 700 or so repertoires, a later analysis counted tens of millions of unique TCR beta chains, approximately 10 million of which were shared by at least two donors. Raw reads were error-corrected and collapsed into unique sequences with a nearest-neighbor algorithm that merged closely related sequences to remove PCR and sequencing errors. Alignment of CDR3 sequences to IMGT reference sequences was used to assign V, D and J gene segments. Each retained sequence needed at least a six-nucleotide match to both a V gene segment and a J gene segment. Rearrangements were classified as productive when the CDR3 lacked stop codons and remained in frame with V and J, and all other rearrangements were classified as non-productive. Following IMGT convention, CDR3 was defined as the stretch from the second conserved V-encoded cysteine up to the conserved J-encoded phenylalanine. In an earlier analysis of 500 to 650 of the donors, sequences lacking an unambiguous match to a single V gene segment were excluded. An earlier analysis of several hundred of the donors classified V segments as functional when productive rearrangements were above 56.7% and as segregating when the standard deviation between donors was above 5%. To diagnose cytomegalovirus status from the catalog of TCR beta chain sequences, a statistical classification framework was built. In a later analysis, V and J genes were assigned by comparing TCR nucleotide sequences against IMGT/GENE-DB human TR gene sequences. In a later analysis, CDR3 sequences and most-parsimonious VDJ recombination scenarios were assigned using the TCRdist pipeline. In a later analysis, each TCR beta chain was defined by its CDR3 amino acid sequence together with its V-gene family, and reads without a unique V-gene family were excluded. In a later analysis, around 650 highly shared, low-generation-probability nucleotide sequences were removed to address suspected cross-contamination and a sequencing artifact. In a later analysis, a clonal expansion index for each public chain was calculated from normalized within-repertoire ranks of inferred template counts. A later analysis computed generation probabilities with a VDJ recombination model fitted to out-of-frame rearrangements, and checked the results against IGoR. In a later analysis, TCR-TCR, TCR-HLA and TCR-CMV co-occurrence was scored with hypergeometric tests, and a repertoire-size bias correction was applied to TCR pairs. In a later analysis, false discovery rates were estimated by permuting HLA or CMV assignments 20 times. In a later analysis, co-occurring TCRs were grouped using DBSCAN, with TCRdist sequence similarity added in when clustering inside HLA-allele-positive subsets. Repertoires with fewer than 30,000 or more than 120,000 public chains were left out of co-occurrence clustering, as were a few repertoires with anomalous nucleotide sharing. TCRdb took this table from immuneACCESS and kept in-frame rearrangements with V and J called. Such tables lack part of the clones; where checked against another copy, unresolved V genes explain under half of the gap, and the rest is unexplained. For V, J and clone size, that table is used; D and trimming come from the DNA. In all, the sample holds approximately 150,000 clones, and roughly 9.4% of those were seen once. 1.5% to 2% of the sample is in the top ten clones.

This clone has a handful of counts. The antigen it recognizes is unknown. The sample holds no much larger clone one base away, and base qualities are not on file. The cohort was made up of approximately 700 healthy bone marrow donors. At the time of sampling, all cohort members were nominally healthy, though unrecorded immune exposures were likely present. The donor was CMV seronegative and belonged to the group of 320 or so seronegative cohort members. A peripheral blood sample was provided by each donor, and peripheral blood mononuclear cells were used for TCR beta sequencing. Genomic DNA extraction from the blood cell samples was performed with the Qiagen DNeasy Blood Extraction Kit.

The rearranged segments are TRBV28 and TRBJ1-2; the D gene remains uncertain. The specimen was PBMCs. This TCR came from a male donor in good health and CMV-seronegative. Here is the DNA: TGTGCCAGCAGTCCGGGAGACCAGGGCTACACCTTC. It encodes CASSPGDQGYTF.